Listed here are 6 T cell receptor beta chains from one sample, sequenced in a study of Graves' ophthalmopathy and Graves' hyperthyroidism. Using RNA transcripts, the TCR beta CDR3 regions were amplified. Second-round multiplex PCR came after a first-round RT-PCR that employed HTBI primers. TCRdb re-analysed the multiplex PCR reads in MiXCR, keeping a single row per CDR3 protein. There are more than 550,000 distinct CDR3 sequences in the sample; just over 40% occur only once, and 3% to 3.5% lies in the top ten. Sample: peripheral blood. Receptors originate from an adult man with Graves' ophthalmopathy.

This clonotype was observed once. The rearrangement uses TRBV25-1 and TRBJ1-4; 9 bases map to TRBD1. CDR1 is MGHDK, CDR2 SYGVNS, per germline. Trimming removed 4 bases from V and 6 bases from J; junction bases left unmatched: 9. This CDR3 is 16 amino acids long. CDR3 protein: CASSVIRGQGHEKLFF. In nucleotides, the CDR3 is TGTGCCAGCAGTGTTATCCGGGGACAGGGCCATGAAAAACTGTTTTTT.

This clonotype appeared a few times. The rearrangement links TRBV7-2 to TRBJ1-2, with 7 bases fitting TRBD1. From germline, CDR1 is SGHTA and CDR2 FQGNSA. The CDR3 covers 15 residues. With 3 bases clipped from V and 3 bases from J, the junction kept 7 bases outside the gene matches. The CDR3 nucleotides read TGTGCCAGCAGCTTGGGGGTAGGGGGCGACTATGGCTACACCTTC. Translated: CASSLGVGGDYGYTF.

CDR3 DNA sequence: TGTGCCAGCAGCCCGAATTACAGTGAAGAGACCCAGTACTTC. Translating gives CASSPNYSEETQYF. The V call is TRBV5-4, the J call TRBJ2-5, with D unclear. The V and J ends lost 4 bases and 3 bases respectively, with 13 bases between them. Germline-derived CDR1 and CDR2 are SGHNT and YYREEE (reference sequence). The CDR3 extends over 14 amino acids.

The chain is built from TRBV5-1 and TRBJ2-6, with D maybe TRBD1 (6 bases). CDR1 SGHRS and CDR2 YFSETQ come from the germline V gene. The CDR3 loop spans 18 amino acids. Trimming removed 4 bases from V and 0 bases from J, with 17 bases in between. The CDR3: CASSMGTFFGSGANVLTF. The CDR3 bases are TGCGCCAGCAGCATGGGGACATTTTTTGGCTCTGGGGCCAACGTCCTGACTTTC.

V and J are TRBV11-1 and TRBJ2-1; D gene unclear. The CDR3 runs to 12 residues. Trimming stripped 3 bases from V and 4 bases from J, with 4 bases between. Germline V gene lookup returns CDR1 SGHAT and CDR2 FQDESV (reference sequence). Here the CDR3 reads CASSLQYNEQFF. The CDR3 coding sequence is TGTGCCAGCAGCTTGCAATACAATGAGCAGTTCTTC.

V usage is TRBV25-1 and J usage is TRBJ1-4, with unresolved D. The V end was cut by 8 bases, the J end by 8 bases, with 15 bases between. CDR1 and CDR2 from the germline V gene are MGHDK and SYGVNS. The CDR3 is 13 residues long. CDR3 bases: TGTGCCAGCGTCGCCGGTCGGGAGGAAAAACTGTTTTTT. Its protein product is CASVAGREEKLFF.